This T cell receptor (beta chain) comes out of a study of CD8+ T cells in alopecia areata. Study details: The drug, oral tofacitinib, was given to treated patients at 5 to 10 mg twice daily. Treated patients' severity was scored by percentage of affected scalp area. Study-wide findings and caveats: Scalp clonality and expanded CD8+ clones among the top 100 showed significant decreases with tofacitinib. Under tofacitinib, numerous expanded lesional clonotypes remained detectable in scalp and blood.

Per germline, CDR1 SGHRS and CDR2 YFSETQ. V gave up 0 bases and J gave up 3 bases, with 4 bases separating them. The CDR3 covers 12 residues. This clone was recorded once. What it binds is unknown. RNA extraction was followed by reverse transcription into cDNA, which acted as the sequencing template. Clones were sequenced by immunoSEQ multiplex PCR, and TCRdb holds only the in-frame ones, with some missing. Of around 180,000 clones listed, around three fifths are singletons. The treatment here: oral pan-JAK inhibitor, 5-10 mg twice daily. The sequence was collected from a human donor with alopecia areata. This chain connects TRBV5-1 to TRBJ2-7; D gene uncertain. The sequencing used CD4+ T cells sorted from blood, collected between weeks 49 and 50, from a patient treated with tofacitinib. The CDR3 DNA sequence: TGCGCCAGCAGCTTGGGAAACTACGAGCAGTACTTC. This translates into CASSLGNYEQYF.